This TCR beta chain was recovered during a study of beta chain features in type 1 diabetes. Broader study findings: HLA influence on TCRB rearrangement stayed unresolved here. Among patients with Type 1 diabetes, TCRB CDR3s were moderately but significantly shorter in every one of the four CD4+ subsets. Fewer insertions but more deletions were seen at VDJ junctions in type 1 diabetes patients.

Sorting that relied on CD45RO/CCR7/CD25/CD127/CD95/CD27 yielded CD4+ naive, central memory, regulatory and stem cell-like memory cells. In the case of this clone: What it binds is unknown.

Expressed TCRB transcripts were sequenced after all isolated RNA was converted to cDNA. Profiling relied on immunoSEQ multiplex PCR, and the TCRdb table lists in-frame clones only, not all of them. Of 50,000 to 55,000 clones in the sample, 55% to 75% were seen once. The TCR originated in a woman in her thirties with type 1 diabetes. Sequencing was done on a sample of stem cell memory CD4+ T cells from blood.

Here the CDR3 reads CASSDIQGTNEKLFF. In DNA form, the CDR3 reads TGTGCCAGCAGCGATATTCAGGGTACTAATGAAAAACTGTTTTTT. The chain links TRBV7-9 to TRBJ1-4, with a tentative D call TRBD1 (5 bases). V dropped 5 bases and J dropped 2 bases, with 12 bases sitting between them. Germline V CDR1 and CDR2: SEHNR, FQNEAQ (reference sequence). The CDR3 covers 15 residues.